The 9 T cell receptor beta chains reported below all come from one sample, sequenced in a study of CD8 T cells in ankylosing spondylitis. No antigen has been identified for these receptors. TCRdb recomputed calls from the 5' RACE reads with MiXCR, one row per CDR3 protein. The sample lists 500,000 to 550,000 distinct CDR3 sequences, roughly 13% seen once, with nearly 7% in the top ten. Study-wide findings and caveats: Apparently characteristic of ankylosing spondylitis blood was a TCR beta motif (about 8 highly homologous variants).

What was sequenced was blood, either unsorted or a sorted T cell fraction (not recorded which). Receptor source: a male donor with ankylosing spondylitis.

A few counts support this clonotype. The V gene is TRBV27, the J gene TRBJ2-1; 11 bases align to TRBD1. From germline, CDR1 is MNHEY and CDR2 SMNVEV (reference sequence). CDR3 length: 16 residues. The ends lost 4 bases at V and 3 bases at J; junction bases unmatched: 5. CDR3 in DNA: TGTGCCAGCAGTTCCGCCGGGACAGGGGGCTACAATGAGCAGTTCTTC. Translation gives CASSSAGTGGYNEQFF.

There are many counts of this clonotype. The chain employs TRBV3-1 and TRBJ1-4; D remains ambiguous. Between the trimmed V and J ends, which lost 4 bases and 8 bases, there was a span of 17 bases. Germline V gives CDR1 LGHDT, CDR2 YNNKEL (reference sequence). The CDR3 has 15 residues. The CDR3 is CASSPPGREGEKLFF. CDR3 DNA: TGTGCCAGCAGCCCACCAGGACGCGAAGGCGAAAAACTGTTTTTT.

This clonotype was found a few times. One end of the junction fails to match germline, which may point to a read error. This chain uses TRBV25-1 with TRBJ1-1, with TRBD1 identical over 7 bases. The CDR3 has 14 residues. CDR1 is MGHDK and CDR2 is SYGVNS in the germline V gene. The CDR3 spells CASSGTQGNPEAFF. The CDR3 nucleotides read TGTGCCAGCAGTGGCACACAGGGGAACCCTGAAGCTTTCTTT.

This clonotype was counted at least ten times. V usage is TRBV5-1 and J usage is TRBJ2-6; D remains unclear. V was trimmed by 4 bases and J by 3 bases, leaving 5 bases between them. The CDR3 consists of 13 residues. Germline V gene lookup returns CDR1 SGHRS and CDR2 YFSETQ. The CDR3: CASSPDGANVLTF. The CDR3 nucleotides are TGCGCCAGCAGCCCGGATGGGGCCAACGTCCTGACTTTC.

The rearrangement uses TRBV18 and TRBJ2-1; D is unclear. The CDR3 spans 14 residues. The ends were cut back, 4 bases at V and 7 bases at J, with 14 bases in the middle. Germline V gives CDR1 KGHSH, CDR2 LQKENI. The CDR3 DNA follows: TGTGCCAGCTCACTCCAGCCCAGTGGGAATGAGCAGTTCTTC. Its protein is CASSLQPSGNEQFF.

This chain uses TRBV6-1 with TRBJ2-3; no clear D gene. Trimming shortened V by 4 bases and J by 4 bases, and 12 bases separated the two germline ends. The CDR3 covers 14 residues. CDR1 and CDR2 (germline): MNHNS, SASEGT. The CDR3 is CASSVGPGADTQYF. DNA for the CDR3: TGTGCCAGCAGTGTAGGCCCGGGCGCAGATACGCAGTATTTT.

A few counts support this clonotype. The chain carries TRBV2 and TRBJ1-5; D is undetermined. The ends were cut back, 3 bases at V and 5 bases at J, with 14 bases in the middle. This CDR3 has 15 amino acids. Germline-derived CDR1 and CDR2 are SNHLY and FYNNEI. CDR3 residues: CASSDPGFRYQPQHF. The CDR3 bases are TGTGCCAGCAGTGATCCGGGGTTCAGGTATCAGCCCCAGCATTTT. The whole variable domain, remainder taken from reference TRBV2 and TRBJ1-5, is EPEVTQTPSHQVTQMGQEVILRCVPISNHLYFYWYRQILGQKVEFLVSFYNNEISEKSEIFDDQFSVERPDGSNFTLKIRSTKLEDSAMYFCASSDPGFRYQPQHFGDGTRLSIL.

This clonotype was detected only a few times. The chain joins TRBV20-1 to TRBJ2-5, with D perhaps TRBD1 or TRBD2 (5 bases each). CDR1 and CDR2 from the germline V gene are DFQATT and SNEGSKA (reference sequence). The CDR3 totals 14 residues. V lost 4 bases and J 2 bases, leaving 14 bases between the germline ends. This CDR3 reads CSAIWGGRQETQYF. CDR3 sequence (DNA): TGCAGTGCTATATGGGGCGGGCGGCAAGAGACCCAGTACTTC.

There are a few counts of this clonotype. The rearrangement joins TRBV14 to TRBJ2-5, with D unresolved. The CDR3 has 11 residues. The germline CDR1 and CDR2 sequences are SGHDN and FVKESK. Deletions cut 5 bases from V and 4 bases from J, with 5 bases between. The CDR3 protein is CASSVSETQYF. The DNA for the CDR3 is TGTGCCAGCAGCGTATCAGAGACCCAGTACTTC.